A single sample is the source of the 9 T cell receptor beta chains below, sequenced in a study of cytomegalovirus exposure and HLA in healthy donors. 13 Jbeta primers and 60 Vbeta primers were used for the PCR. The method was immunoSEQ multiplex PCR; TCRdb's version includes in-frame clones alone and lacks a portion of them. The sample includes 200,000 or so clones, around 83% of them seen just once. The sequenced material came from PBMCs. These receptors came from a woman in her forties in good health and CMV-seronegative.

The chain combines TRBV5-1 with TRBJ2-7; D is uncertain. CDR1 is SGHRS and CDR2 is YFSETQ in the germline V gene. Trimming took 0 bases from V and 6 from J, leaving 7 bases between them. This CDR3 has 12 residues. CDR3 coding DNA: TGCGCCAGCAGCTTGGATCGGGTCGAGCAGTACTTC. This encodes CASSLDRVEQYF.

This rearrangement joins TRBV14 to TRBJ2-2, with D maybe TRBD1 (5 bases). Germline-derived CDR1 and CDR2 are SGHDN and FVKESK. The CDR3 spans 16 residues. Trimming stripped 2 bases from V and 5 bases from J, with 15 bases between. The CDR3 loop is CASSQFGQGKTGELFF. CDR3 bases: TGTGCCAGCAGCCAATTCGGGCAGGGCAAAACCGGGGAGCTGTTTTTT.

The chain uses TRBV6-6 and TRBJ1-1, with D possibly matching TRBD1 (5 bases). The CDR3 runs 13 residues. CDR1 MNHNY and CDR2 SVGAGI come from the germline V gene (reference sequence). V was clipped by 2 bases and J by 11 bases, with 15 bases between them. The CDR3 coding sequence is TGTGCCAGCAGTTACGACAGACCCCAGGGCGCTTTCTTT. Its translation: CASSYDRPQGAFF.

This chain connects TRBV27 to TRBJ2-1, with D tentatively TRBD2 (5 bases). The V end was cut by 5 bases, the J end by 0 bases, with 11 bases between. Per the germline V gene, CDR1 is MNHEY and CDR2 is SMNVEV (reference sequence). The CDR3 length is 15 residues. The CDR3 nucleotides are TGTGCCAGCAGTCCCTGGACTGGCTCCTACAATGAGCAGTTCTTC. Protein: CASSPWTGSYNEQFF.

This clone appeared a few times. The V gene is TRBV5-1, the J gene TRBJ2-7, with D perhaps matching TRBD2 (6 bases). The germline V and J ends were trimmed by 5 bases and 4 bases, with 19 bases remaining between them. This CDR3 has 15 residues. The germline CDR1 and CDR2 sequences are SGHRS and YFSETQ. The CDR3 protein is CASRPVGMGGYEQYF. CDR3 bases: TGCGCCAGCAGACCTGTTGGGATGGGGGGATACGAGCAGTACTTC.

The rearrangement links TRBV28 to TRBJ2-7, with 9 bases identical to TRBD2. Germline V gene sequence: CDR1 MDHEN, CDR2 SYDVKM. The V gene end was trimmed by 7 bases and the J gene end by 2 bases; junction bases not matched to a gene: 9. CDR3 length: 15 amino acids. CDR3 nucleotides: TGTGCCAGCACTGATGGGACTAGCTTCACCTACGAGCAGTACTTC. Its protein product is CASTDGTSFTYEQYF.

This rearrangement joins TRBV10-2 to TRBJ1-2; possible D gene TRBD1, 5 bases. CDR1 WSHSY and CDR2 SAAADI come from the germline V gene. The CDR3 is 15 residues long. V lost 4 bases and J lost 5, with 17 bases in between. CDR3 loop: CASSATGAAGYGYTF. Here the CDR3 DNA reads TGCGCCAGCAGTGCTACAGGTGCGGCGGGGTATGGCTACACCTTC.

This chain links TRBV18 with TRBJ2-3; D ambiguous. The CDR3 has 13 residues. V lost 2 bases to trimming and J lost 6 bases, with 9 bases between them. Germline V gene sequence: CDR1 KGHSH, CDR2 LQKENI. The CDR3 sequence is CASSPILDDTQYF. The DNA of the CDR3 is TGTGCCAGCTCACCAATCCTAGATGATACGCAGTATTTT.

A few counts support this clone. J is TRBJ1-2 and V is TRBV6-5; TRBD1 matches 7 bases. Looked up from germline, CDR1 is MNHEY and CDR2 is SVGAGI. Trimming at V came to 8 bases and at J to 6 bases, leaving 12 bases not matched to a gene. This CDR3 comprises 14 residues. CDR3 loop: CASGRTGTANGYTF. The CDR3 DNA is TGTGCCAGCGGAAGAACTGGGACAGCAAATGGCTACACCTTC.